These T cell receptor beta chains were read from a single sample in a study of T cells in Graves' hyperthyroidism and ophthalmopathy. TCRdb ran MiXCR on the multiplex PCR reads and lists one entry per CDR3 protein. The repertoire includes 500,000 to 600,000 distinct CDR3 sequences, 46% of them detected once, and around two fifths sits in the top ten. The sequenced material came from peripheral blood or thyroid tissue (not recorded which). Receptors were obtained from an adult woman with Graves' disease, either hyperthyroidism or ophthalmopathy (not recorded which). Each CDR3 is given without its conserved first and last residue. Fields, in order: J gene, D gene, V gene, CDR3 protein. D genes are given only for firm matches.

TRBJ1-2 | - | TRBV19 | ASSRQVGNYGYT
TRBJ1-2 | - | TRBV5-1 | ASSAQRGGYGYT
TRBJ1-2 | - | TRBV2 | ASSEEGQSYGYT
TRBJ2-5 | - | TRBV7-9 | ASSLLRDAASGETQY
TRBJ2-7 | TRBD2 | TRBV12-3/TRBV12-4 | ASSLRRGAYEQY
TRBJ1-5 | - | TRBV3-1 | ASSQGEGGPQH
TRBJ1-1 | - | TRBV4-1 | ASSQDHTGVATEAF
TRBJ1-2 | - | TRBV7-2 | ASSQGLTYGYT
TRBJ1-1 | - | TRBV7-2 | ATEQGSNTEAF
TRBJ1-6 | - | TRBV7-9 | ASSQRRYGSPLH
TRBJ2-5 | - | TRBV20-1 | SAHRDGQETQY
TRBJ2-2 | TRBD2 | TRBV11-2 | ASSLMRVLAGGPGELF
TRBJ1-1 | - | TRBV7-9 | ASSSRSAENTEAF
TRBJ1-2 | TRBD1 | TRBV12-3/TRBV12-4 | ASSPTGTPNYGYT
TRBJ2-2 | TRBD2 | TRBV7-2 | ASSQGPLSGGFSGELF
TRBJ2-7 | TRBD2 | TRBV7-2 | ASSLDAGGPSEQY
TRBJ2-5 | TRBD2 | TRBV2 | ASSEEGLAGIQETQY
TRBJ2-7 | TRBD1 | TRBV11-1 | ASSPGQAIYEQY
TRBJ1-4 | - | TRBV15 | ATSRVTGLRDEKLF
TRBJ2-7 | TRBD2 | TRBV10-3 | AISRLAEYEQY
TRBJ1-2 | - | TRBV25-1 | ASTRGSAYGYT
TRBJ1-2 | - | TRBV15 | ASSLVGGQPYGYT
TRBJ1-5 | - | TRBV2 | ASSQAQPISNQPQH
TRBJ1-3 | - | TRBV5-1 | ASGGQGNTIY
TRBJ1-6 | - | TRBV25-1 | ASSTDSNSPLH
TRBJ2-7 | - | TRBV20-1 | SASPGGWEQY
TRBJ1-1 | - | TRBV30 | AWSVPQYKLMNTEAF
TRBJ2-2 | - | TRBV2 | ASSDKKAAGTGELF
TRBJ2-7 | - | TRBV9 | ASSLGGVDEQY
TRBJ1-1 | - | TRBV14 | ASSRRRNTEAF
TRBJ2-7 | - | TRBV2 | ASSERQGFDEQY
TRBJ2-5 | TRBD2 | TRBV7-6 | ASSLVAGARETQY
TRBJ2-7 | - | TRBV4-1 | ASSQGELYEQY
TRBJ2-7 | TRBD2 | TRBV7-2 | ASSFWERGNEQY
TRBJ1-2 | TRBD1 | TRBV10-2 | ASVRAGQFYGYT
TRBJ1-2 | - | TRBV13 | ASSHTTGDRGYT
TRBJ2-3 | TRBD2 | TRBV10-1 | ASSGTSGSDTQY
TRBJ1-1 | - | TRBV10-3 | AISYDSGRRTEAF
TRBJ1-1 | TRBD1 | TRBV6-2/TRBV6-3 | ASSNNRGPGAF
TRBJ2-7 | - | TRBV15 | ATSREPGPNYEQY
TRBJ1-2 | - | TRBV20-1 | SASPSGYDGYT
TRBJ2-7 | - | TRBV19 | ASSIPGAGYEQY
TRBJ2-7 | - | TRBV10-2 | ASSEAGGLGDEQY
TRBJ1-2 | TRBD1 | TRBV10-2 | ASLTGDYGYT
TRBJ2-5 | TRBD2 | TRBV2 | ASSETSGSGETQY
TRBJ2-1 | - | TRBV2 | ASSEEPYNGQF